Presented here are 6 T cell receptor beta chains from one specimen sequenced in a study of blood T cell repertoires in COVID-19. Clones were read by immunoSEQ multiplex PCR, and TCRdb kept only the in-frame ones, dropping some. The profile shows approximately 92,000 clones, about 86% of them singletons. The material sequenced was peripheral blood. Source of these receptors: a woman between 55 and 75 years old in a cohort sampled during active or convalescent COVID-19.

In this sample, this clone turned up a few times. This chain joins TRBV9 and TRBJ2-7, with 7 bases lining up with TRBD1. CDR1 SGDLS and CDR2 YYNGEE come from the germline V gene. J lost 5 bases, V lost 3 bases, and 14 bases had no gene match. This CDR3 is built from 16 residues. This CDR3 reads CASSETGSGVVDEQYF. DNA of the CDR3: TGTGCCAGCAGCGAGACAGGGAGTGGGGTCGTGGACGAGCAGTACTTC.

The V and J genes are TRBV27 and TRBJ2-1, with D possibly being TRBD2 (5 bases). Germline lookup yields CDR1 MNHEY and CDR2 SMNVEV (reference sequence). Trimming removed 4 bases at V and 5 bases at J, with 27 bases between. This CDR3 contains 19 residues. The CDR3 sequence is CASSSPTRRTAPGHNEQFF. In DNA, the CDR3 is TGTGCCAGCAGTTCGCCCACTAGAAGAACAGCTCCTGGGCACAATGAGCAGTTCTTC.

V usage is TRBV5-6 and J usage is TRBJ1-2; D perhaps matches TRBD1 (6 bases). The CDR3 length is 13 residues. V lost 2 bases to trimming and J lost 4 bases, with 9 bases between them. CDR1 is SGHDT and CDR2 is YYEEEE in the germline V gene. The CDR3: CASSLTQGYGYTF. CDR3 nucleotide sequence: TGTGCCAGCAGCTTAACACAGGGCTATGGCTACACCTTC.

The chain couples TRBV28 to TRBJ1-2; D perhaps matches TRBD1 (6 bases). V was clipped by 6 bases and J by 8 bases, with 13 bases between them. This CDR3 is built from 12 residues. CDR1 is MDHEN and CDR2 is SYDVKM in the germline V gene. The CDR3 DNA follows: TGTGCCAGCAGATCCGGGACACCCGGCTACACCTTC. Translating gives CASRSGTPGYTF.

The V gene is TRBV5-1, the J gene TRBJ2-1, with TRBD1 matching over 11 bases. This CDR3 has 17 amino acids. V was pared by 0 bases and J by 3 bases, with 5 bases of the junction left unmatched. The germline CDR1 and CDR2 sequences are SGHRS and YFSETQ. The CDR3 here is CASSLGSGTGGYNEQFF. For the CDR3, the DNA is TGCGCCAGCAGCTTGGGGTCCGGGACAGGGGGCTACAATGAGCAGTTCTTC.

The chain is built from TRBV9 and TRBJ2-1, with 14 bases matching TRBD2. Germline V gives CDR1 SGDLS, CDR2 YYNGEE. The CDR3 has 16 residues. J lost 4 bases, V lost 2 bases, and 2 bases had no gene match. The CDR3 DNA is TGTGCCAGCAGCGTGGGGACTAGCGGGGGATACAATGAGCAGTTCTTC. Translation: CASSVGTSGGYNEQFF.